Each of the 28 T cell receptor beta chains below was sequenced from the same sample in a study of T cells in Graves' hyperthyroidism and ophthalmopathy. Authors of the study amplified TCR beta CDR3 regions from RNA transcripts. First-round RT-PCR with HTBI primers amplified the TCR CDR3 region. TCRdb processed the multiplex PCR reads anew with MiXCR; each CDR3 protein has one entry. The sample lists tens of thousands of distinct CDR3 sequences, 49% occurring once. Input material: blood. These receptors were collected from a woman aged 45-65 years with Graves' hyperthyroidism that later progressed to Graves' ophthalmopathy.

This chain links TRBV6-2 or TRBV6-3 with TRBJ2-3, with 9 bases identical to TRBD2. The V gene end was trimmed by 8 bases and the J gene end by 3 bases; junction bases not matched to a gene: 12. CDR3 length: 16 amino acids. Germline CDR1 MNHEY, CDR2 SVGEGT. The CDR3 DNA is TGTGCCAGCCAAGTAGCGGGGGACTACATAACAGATACGCAGTATTTT. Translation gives CASQVAGDYITDTQYF.

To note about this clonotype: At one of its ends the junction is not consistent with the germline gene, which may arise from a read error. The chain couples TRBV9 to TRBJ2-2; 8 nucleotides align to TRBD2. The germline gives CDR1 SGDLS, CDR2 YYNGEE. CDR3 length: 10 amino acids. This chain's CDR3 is CASSVEGTSF. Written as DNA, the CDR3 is TGTGCCAGCAGCGTAGAGGGGACTAGTTTT. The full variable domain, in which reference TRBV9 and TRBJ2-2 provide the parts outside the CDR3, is DSGVTQTPKHLITATGQRVTLRCSPRSGDLSVYWYQQSLDQGLQFLIQYYNGEERAKGNILERFSAQQFPDLHSELNLSSLELGDSALYFCASSVEGTSFGEGSRLTVL.

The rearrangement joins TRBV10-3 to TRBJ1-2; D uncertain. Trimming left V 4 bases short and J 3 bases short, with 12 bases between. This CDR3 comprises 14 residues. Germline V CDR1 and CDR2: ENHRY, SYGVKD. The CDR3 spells CAISGSPRDYGYTF. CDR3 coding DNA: TGTGCCATCAGTGGATCCCCAAGAGACTATGGCTACACCTTC.

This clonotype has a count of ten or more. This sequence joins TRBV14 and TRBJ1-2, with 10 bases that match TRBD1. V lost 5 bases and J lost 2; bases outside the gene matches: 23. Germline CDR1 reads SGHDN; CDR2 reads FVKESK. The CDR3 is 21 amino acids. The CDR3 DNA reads TGTGCCAGCAGCACTAAGAGGGGAAAGACAGGGGGCCGGCAAATAAACTATGGCTACACCTTC. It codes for CASSTKRGKTGGRQINYGYTF.

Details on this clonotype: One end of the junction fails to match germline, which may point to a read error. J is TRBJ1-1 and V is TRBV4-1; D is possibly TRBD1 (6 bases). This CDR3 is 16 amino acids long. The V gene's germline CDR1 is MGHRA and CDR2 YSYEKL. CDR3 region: CATSQGVGQQNTEAFF. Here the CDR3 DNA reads TGCGCCACCAGCCAAGGTGTCGGACAGCAGAACACTGAAGCTTTCTTT.

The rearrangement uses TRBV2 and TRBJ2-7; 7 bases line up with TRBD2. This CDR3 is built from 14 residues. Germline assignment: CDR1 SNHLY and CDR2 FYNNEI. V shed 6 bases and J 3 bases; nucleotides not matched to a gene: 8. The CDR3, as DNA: TGTGCCAGCAGACAACGGCCTAGCGGCTACGAGCAGTACTTC. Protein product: CASRQRPSGYEQYF.

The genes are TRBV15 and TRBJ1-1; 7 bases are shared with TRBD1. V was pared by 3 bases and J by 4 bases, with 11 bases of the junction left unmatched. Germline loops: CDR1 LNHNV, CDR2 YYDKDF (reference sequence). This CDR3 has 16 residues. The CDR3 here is CATSSLSGGSGTEAFF. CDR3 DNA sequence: TGTGCCACCAGCAGCCTATCAGGGGGGTCGGGCACTGAAGCTTTCTTT.

CDR3 sequence: CASRSGDDEQYF. As DNA, the CDR3 is TGTGCCAGCAGGTCAGGGGATGATGAGCAGTATTTT. The V and J genes are TRBV6-1 and TRBJ2-3; D may be TRBD1 (6 bases). The CDR3 totals 12 residues. V lost 6 bases, J lost 11 bases, and 15 bases lay in between. Looked up from germline, CDR1 is MNHNS and CDR2 is SASEGT.

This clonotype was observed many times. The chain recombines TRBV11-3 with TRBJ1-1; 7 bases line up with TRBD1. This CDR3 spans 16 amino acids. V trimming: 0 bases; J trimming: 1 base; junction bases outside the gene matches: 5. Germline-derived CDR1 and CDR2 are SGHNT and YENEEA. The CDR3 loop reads CASSLDQGGRNTEAFF. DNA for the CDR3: TGTGCCAGCAGCTTAGATCAGGGGGGTCGGAACACTGAAGCTTTCTTT.

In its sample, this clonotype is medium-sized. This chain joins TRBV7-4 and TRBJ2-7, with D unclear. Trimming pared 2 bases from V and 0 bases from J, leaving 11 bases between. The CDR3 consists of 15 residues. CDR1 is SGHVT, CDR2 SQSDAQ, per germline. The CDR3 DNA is TGTGCCAGCAGCTTATGCGGTTGGAACTCCTACGAGCAGTACTTC. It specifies CASSLCGWNSYEQYF.

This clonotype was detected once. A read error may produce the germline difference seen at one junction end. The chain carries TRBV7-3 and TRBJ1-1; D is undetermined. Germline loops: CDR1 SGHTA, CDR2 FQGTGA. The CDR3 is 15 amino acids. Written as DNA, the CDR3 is TGTGCCGGCAGCTTAATTGGGGAGAGGAGCACTGAAGCTTTCTTT. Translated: CAGSLIGERSTEAFF.

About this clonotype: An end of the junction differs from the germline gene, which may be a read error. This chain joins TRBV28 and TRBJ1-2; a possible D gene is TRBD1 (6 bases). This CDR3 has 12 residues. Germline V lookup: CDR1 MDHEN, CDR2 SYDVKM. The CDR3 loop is CASILGGGTEAF. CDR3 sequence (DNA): TGTGCCAGCATTCTAGGGGGAGGGACTGAAGCTTTC.

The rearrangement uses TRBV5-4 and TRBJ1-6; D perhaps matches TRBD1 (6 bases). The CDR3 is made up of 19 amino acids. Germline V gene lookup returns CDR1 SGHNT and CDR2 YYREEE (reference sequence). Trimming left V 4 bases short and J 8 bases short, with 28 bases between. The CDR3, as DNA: TGTGCCAGCAGCAACTTTCTCGGTTGGGTTACCAGGGGATATTCACCCCTCCACTTT. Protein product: CASSNFLGWVTRGYSPLHF.

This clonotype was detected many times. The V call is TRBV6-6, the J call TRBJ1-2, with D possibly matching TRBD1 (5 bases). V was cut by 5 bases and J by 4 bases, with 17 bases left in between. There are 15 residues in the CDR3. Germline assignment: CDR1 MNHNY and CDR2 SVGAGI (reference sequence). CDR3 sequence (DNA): TGTGCCAGCAGTCAAAACCAGGGAATTGGCTATGGCTACACCTTC. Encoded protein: CASSQNQGIGYGYTF.

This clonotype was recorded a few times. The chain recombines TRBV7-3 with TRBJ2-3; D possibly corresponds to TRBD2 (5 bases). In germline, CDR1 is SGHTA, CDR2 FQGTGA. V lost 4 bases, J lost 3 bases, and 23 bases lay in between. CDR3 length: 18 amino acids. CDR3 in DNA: TGTGCCAGCAGCTCCCCCCCCCGGGCCTACCCGGGAACAGATACGCAGTATTTT. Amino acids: CASSSPPRAYPGTDTQYF.

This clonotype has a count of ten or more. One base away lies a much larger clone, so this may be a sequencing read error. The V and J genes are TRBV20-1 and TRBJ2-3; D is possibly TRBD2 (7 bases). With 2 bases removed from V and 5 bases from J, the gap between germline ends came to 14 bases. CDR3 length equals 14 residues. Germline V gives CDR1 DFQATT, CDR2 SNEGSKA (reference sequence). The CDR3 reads CSARRGTNEDTQYF. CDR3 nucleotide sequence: TGCAGTGCTAGAAGGGGGACTAACGAAGATACGCAGTATTTT.

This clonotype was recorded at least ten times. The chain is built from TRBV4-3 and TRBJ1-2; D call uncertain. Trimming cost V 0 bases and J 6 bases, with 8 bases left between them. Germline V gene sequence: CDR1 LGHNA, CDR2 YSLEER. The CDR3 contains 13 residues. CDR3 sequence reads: CASSQDGSHGYTF. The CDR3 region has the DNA TGCGCCAGCAGCCAAGACGGGTCTCATGGCTACACCTTC.

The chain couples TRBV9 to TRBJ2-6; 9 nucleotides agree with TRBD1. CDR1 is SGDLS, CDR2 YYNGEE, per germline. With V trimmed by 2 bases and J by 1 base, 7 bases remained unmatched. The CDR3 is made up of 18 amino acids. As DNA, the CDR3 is TGTGCCAGCAGCGTCGATAATGACAGGGGGTCTGGGGCCAACGTCCTGACTTTC. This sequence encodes CASSVDNDRGSGANVLTF.

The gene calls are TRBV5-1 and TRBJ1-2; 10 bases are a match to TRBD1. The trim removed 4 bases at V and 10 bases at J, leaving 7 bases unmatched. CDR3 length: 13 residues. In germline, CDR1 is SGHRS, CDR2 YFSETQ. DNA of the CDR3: TGCGCCAGCAGCCAGCCGGGACAGGGGAACTACACCTTC. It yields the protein CASSQPGQGNYTF.

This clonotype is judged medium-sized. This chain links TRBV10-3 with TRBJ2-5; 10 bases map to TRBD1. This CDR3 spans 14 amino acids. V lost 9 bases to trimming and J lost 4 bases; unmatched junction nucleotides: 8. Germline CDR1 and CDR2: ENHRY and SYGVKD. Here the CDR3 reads CAINPGQGLETQYF. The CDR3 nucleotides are TGTGCCATAAATCCGGGACAGGGGTTAGAGACCCAGTACTTC.

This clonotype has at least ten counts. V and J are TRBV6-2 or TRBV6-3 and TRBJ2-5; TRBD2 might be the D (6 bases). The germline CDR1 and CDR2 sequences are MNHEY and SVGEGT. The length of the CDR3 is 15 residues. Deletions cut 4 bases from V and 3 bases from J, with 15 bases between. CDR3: CASSFPLAREETQYF. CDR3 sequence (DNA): TGTGCCAGCAGTTTCCCACTAGCCCGGGAAGAGACCCAGTACTTC.

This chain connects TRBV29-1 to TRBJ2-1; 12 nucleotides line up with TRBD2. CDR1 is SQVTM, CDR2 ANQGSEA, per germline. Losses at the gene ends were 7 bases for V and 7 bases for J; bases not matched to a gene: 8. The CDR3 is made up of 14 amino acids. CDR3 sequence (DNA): TGCAGCGCTACTAGCGGGGGGTTTCAGAATGAGCAGTTCTTC. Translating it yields CSATSGGFQNEQFF.

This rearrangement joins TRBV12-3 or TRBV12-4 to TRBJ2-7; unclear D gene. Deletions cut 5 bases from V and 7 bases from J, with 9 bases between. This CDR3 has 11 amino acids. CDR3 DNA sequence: TGTGCCAGCAGTATCTATCGGGAGCAGTACTTC. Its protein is CASSIYREQYF.

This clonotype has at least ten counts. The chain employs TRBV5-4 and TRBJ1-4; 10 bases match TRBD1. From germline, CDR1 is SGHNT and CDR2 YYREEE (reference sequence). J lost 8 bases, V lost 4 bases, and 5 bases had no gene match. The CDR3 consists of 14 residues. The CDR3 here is CASSRQGAVEKLFF. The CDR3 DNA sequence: TGTGCCAGCAGCCGACAGGGGGCCGTGGAAAAACTGTTTTTT. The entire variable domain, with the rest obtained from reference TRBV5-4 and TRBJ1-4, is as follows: ETGVTQSPTHLIKTRGQQVTLRCSSQSGHNTVSWYQQALGQGPQFIFQYYREEENGRGNFPPRFSGLQFPNYSSELNVNALELDDSALYLCASSRQGAVEKLFFGSGTQLSVL.

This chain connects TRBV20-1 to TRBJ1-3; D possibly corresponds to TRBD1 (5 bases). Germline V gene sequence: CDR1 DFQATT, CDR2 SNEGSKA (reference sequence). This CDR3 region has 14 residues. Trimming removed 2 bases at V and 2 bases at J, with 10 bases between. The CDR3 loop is CSARSLGPGNTIYF. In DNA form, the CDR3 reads TGCAGTGCTAGATCCTTGGGACCTGGAAACACCATATATTTT.

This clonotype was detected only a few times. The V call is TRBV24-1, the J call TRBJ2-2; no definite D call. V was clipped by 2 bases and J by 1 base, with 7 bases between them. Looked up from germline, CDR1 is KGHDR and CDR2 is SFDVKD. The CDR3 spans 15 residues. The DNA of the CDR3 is TGTGCCACCAGTGATTCTGACTGGAACACCGGGGAGCTGTTTTTT. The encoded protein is CATSDSDWNTGELFF.

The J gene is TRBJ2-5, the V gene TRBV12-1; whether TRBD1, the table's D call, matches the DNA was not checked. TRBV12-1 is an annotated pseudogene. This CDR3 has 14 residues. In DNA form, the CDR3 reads TGTGCCAGCAAGGCCTACCGGGACACCAAGGCCCAGTACTTC. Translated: CASKAYRDTKAQYF.

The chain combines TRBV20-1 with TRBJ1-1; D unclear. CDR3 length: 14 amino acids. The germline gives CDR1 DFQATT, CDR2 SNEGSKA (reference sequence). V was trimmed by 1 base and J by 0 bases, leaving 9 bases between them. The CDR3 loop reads CSARVDGMNTEAFF. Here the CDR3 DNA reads TGCAGTGCTAGAGTGGACGGCATGAACACTGAAGCTTTCTTT.